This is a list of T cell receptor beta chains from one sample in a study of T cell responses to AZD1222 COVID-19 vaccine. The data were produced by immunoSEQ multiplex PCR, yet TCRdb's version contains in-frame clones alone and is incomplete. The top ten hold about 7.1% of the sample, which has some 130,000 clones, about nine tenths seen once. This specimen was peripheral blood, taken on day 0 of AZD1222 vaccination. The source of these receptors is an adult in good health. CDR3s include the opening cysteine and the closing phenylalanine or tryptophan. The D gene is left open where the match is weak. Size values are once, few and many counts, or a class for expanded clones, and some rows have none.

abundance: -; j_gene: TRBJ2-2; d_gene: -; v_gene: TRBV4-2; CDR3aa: CASSQVVGRVTGELFF; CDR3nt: TGTGCCAGCAGCCAAGTTGTGGGAAGGGTCACCGGGGAGCTGTTTTTT
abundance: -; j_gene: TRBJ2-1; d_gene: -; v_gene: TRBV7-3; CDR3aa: CASSLEGIPSNEQFF; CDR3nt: TGTGCCAGCAGCTTGGAGGGGATACCCTCCAATGAGCAGTTCTTC
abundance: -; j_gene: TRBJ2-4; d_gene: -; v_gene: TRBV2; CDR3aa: CASSEARQILGIQYF; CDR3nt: TGTGCCAGCAGTGAAGCAAGACAGATCCTGGGCATTCAGTACTTC
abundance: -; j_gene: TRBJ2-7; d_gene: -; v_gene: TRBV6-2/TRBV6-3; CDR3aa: CASSSSTGRNPYEQYF; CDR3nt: TGTGCCAGCAGTTCCTCGACAGGGAGGAATCCCTACGAGCAGTACTTC
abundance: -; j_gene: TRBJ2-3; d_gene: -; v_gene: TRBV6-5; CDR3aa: CASKTDTQYF; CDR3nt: TGTGCCAGCAAGACAGATACGCAGTATTTT
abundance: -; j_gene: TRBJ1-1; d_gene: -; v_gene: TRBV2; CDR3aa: CASSDIKGGAPTEAFF; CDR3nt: TGTGCCAGCAGCGACATAAAGGGAGGGGCACCCACTGAAGCTTTCTTT
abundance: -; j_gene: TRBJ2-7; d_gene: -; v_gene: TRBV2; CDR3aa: CASSEWQGDEQYF; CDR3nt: TGTGCCAGCAGTGAATGGCAGGGCGACGAGCAGTACTTC
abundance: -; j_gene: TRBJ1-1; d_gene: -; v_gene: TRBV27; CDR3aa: CASSSQGWNTEAFF; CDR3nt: TGTGCCAGCAGTTCTCAGGGGTGGAACACTGAAGCTTTCTTT
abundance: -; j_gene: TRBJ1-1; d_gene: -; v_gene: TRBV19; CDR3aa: CASSPRTDIEAFF; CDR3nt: TGTGCCAGTAGTCCCCGGACGGATATCGAAGCTTTCTTT
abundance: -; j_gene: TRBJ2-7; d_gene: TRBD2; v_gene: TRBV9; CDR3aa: CASSKTSGGARGEQYF; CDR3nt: TGTGCCAGCAGCAAAACTAGCGGGGGGGCCAGGGGCGAGCAGTACTTC
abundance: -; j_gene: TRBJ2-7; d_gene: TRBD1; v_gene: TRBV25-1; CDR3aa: CASSATGVLYEQYF; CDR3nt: TGTGCCAGCAGCGCGACAGGGGTCCTTTACGAGCAGTACTTC
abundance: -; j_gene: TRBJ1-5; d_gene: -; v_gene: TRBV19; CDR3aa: CASTGSNQPQHF; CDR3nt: TGTGCCAGTACGGGCAGCAATCAGCCCCAGCATTTT
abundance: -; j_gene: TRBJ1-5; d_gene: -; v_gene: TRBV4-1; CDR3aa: CASSQDTRIPQPQHF; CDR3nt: TGCGCCAGCAGCCAAGATACGCGGATCCCTCAGCCCCAGCATTTT
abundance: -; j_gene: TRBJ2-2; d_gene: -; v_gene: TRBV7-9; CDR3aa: CASSLLSAANTGELFF; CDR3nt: TGTGCCAGCAGCTTATTGTCTGCGGCGAACACCGGGGAGCTGTTTTTT
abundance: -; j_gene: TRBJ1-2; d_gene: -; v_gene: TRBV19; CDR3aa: CASRPDGDYGYTF; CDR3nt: TGTGCCAGTAGACCCGACGGAGATTATGGCTACACCTTC
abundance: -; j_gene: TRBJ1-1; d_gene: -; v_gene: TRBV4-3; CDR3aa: CASSQGIYQNTEAFF; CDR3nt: TGCGCCAGCAGCCAAGGGATTTATCAGAACACTGAAGCTTTCTTT
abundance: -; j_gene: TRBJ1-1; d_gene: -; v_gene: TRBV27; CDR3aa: CASSFRDPGEAFF; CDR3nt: TGTGCCAGCAGTTTCAGGGATCCCGGTGAAGCTTTCTTT
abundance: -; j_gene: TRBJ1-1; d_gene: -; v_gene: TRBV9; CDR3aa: CASRDPQGTEAFF; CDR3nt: TGTGCCAGCAGAGACCCACAAGGGACTGAAGCTTTCTTT
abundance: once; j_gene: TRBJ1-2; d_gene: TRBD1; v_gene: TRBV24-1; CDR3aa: CATSDPTGGWYGYTF; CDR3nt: TGTGCCACCAGTGATCCCACAGGGGGCTGGTATGGCTACACCTTC
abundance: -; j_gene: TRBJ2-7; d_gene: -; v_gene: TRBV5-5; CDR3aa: CASSPLTHSSYEQYF; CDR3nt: TGTGCCAGCAGCCCCTTGACTCATAGCTCCTACGAGCAGTACTTC
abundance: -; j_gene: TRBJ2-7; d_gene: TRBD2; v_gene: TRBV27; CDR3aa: CASSRPSGGERFYEQYF; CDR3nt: TGTGCCAGCAGCAGGCCTAGCGGGGGCGAAAGATTCTACGAGCAGTACTTC
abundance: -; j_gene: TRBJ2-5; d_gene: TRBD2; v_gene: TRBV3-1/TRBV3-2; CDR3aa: CASSYLAGQETQYF; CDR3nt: TGTGCCAGCAGCTATTTAGCGGGACAAGAGACCCAGTACTTC
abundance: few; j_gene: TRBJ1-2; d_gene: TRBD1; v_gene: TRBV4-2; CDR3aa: CASSQPDRVFDGYTF; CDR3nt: TGTGCCAGCAGCCAACCTGACAGGGTATTCGATGGCTACACCTTC